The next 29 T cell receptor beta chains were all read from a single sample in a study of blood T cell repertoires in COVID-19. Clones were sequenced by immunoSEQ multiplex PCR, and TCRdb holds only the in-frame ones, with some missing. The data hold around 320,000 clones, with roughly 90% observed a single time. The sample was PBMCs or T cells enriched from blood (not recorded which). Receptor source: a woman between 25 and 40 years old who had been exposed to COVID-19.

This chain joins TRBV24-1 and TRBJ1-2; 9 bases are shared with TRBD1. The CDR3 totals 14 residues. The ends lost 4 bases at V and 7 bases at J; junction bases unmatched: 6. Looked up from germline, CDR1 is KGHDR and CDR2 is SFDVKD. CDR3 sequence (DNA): TGTGCCACCAGTGAAGGACAGGGGAGCAGTGGCTACACCTTC. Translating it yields CATSEGQGSSGYTF.

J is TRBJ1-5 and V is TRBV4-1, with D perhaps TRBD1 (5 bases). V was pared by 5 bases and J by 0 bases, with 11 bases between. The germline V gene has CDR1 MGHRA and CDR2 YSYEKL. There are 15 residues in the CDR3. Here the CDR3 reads CASSVRGFSNQPQHF. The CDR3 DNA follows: TGCGCCAGCAGCGTTAGGGGTTTTAGCAATCAGCCCCAGCATTTT.

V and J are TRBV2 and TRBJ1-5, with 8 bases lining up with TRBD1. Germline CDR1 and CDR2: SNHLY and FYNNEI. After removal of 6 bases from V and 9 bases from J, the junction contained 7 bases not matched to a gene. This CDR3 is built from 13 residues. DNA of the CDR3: TGTGCCAGCAGGGACAGGGAAGGGAGGCCCCAGCATTTT. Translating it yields CASRDREGRPQHF.

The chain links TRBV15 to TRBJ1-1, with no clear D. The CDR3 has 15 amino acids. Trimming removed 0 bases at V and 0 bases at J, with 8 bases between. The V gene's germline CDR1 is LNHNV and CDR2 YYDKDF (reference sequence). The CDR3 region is CATSRDVSMNTEAFF. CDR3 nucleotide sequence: TGTGCCACCAGCAGAGATGTCAGTATGAACACTGAAGCTTTCTTT.

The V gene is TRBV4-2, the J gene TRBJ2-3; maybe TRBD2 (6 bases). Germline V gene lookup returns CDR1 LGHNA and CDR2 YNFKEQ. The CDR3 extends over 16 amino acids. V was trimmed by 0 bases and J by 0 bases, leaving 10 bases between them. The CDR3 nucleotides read TGTGCCAGCAGCCAAGATCGGGCGGGAAGCACAGATACGCAGTATTTT. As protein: CASSQDRAGSTDTQYF.

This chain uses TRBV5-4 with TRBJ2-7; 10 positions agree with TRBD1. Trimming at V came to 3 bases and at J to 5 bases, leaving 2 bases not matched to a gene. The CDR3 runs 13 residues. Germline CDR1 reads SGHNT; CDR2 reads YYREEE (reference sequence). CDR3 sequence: CASSWGTGDEQYF. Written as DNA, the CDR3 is TGTGCCAGCAGCTGGGGGACAGGGGACGAGCAGTACTTC.

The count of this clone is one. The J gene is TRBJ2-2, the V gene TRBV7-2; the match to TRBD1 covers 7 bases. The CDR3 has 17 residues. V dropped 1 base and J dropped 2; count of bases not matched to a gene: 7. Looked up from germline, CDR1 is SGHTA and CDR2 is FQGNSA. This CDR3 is CASSLVGDSYNTGELFF. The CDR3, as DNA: TGTGCCAGCAGCTTAGTTGGGGACAGTTATAACACCGGGGAGCTGTTTTTT.

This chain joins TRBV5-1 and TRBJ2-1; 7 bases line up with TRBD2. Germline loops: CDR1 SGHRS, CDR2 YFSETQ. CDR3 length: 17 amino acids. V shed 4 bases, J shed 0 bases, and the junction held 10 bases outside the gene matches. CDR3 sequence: CASSPRGDPFSYNEQFF. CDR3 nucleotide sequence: TGCGCCAGCAGCCCCCGGGGGGACCCCTTCTCCTACAATGAGCAGTTCTTC.

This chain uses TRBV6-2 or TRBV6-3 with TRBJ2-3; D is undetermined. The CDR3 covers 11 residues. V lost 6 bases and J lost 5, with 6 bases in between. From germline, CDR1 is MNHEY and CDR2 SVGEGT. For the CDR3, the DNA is TGTGCCAGCAGCACTCAAGATACGCAGTATTTT. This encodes CASSTQDTQYF.

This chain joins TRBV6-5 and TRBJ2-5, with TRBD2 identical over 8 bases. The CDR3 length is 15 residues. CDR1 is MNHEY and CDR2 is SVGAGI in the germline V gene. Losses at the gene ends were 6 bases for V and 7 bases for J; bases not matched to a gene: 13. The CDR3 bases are TGTGCCAGCAGGCCCCAGTACGGCCGGGAGGGGACCCAGTACTTC. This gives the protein CASRPQYGREGTQYF.

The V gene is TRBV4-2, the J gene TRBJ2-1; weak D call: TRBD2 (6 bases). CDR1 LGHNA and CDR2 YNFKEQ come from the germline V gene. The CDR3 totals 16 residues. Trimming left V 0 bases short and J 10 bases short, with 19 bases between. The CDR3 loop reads CASSQDSASAFDEQFF. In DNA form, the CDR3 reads TGTGCCAGCAGCCAAGATTCGGCTAGCGCGTTTGACGAGCAGTTCTTC.

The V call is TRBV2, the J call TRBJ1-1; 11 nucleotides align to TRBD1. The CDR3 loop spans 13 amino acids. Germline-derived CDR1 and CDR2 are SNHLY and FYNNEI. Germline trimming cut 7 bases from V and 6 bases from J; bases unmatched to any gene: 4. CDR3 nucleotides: TGTGCCAGCAATGGACAGGGGGCGGCTGAAGCTTTCTTT. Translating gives CASNGQGAAEAFF.

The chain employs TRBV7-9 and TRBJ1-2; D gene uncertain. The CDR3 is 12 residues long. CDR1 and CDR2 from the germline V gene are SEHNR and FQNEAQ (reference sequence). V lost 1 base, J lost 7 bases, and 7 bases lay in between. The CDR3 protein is CASSLDGFGYTF. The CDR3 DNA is TGTGCCAGCAGCTTAGACGGGTTTGGCTACACCTTC.

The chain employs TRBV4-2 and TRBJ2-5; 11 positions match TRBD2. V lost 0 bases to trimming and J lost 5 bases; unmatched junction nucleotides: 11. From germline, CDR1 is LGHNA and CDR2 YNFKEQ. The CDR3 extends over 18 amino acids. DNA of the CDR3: TGTGCCAGCAGCCAAGAAATAGCGGGGGGGAGCTTTATCGAGACCCAGTACTTC. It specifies CASSQEIAGGSFIETQYF.

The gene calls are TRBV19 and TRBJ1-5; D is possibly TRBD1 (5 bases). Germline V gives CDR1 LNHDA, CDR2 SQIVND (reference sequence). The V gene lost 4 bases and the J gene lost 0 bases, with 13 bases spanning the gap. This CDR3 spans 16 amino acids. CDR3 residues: CASSTLTAYSNQPQHF. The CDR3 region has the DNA TGTGCCAGTAGTACCCTGACAGCTTATAGCAATCAGCCCCAGCATTTT.

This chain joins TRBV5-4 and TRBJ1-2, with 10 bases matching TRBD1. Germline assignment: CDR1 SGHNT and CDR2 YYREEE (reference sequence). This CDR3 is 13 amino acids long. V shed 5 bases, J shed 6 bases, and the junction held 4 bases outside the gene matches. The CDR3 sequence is CASRQGQGNGYTF. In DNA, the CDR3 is TGTGCCAGCAGACAGGGACAGGGGAATGGCTACACCTTC.

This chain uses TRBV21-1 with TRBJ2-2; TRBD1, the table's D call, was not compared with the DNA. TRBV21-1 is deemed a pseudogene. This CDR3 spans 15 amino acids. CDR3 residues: CASSTTGRGTGELFF. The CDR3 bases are TGTGCCAGCAGCACTACAGGGAGAGGCACCGGGGAGCTGTTTTTT.

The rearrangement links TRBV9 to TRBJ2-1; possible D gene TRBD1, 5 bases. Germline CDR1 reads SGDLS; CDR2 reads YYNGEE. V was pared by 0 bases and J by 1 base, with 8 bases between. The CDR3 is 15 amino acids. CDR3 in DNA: TGTGCCAGCAGCGTAGAGGGGCTATCCTACAATGAGCAGTTCTTC. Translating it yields CASSVEGLSYNEQFF.

The CDR3 bases are TGTGCCAGCAGCCCTTGGACAGGGAGGGCGACTAATGAAAAACTGTTTTTT. It specifies CASSPWTGRATNEKLFF. The V and J genes are TRBV5-4 and TRBJ1-4, with 8 bases fitting TRBD1. The CDR3 runs to 17 residues. From germline, CDR1 is SGHNT and CDR2 YYREEE (reference sequence). The V and J ends lost 4 bases and 2 bases, in that order; junction bases with no gene match: 10.

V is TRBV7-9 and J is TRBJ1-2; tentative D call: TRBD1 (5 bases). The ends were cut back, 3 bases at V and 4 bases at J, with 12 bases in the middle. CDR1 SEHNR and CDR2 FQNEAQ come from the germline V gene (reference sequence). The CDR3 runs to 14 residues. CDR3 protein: CASSLEGHLYGYTF. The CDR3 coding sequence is TGTGCCAGCAGCTTGGAAGGACACCTCTATGGCTACACCTTC.

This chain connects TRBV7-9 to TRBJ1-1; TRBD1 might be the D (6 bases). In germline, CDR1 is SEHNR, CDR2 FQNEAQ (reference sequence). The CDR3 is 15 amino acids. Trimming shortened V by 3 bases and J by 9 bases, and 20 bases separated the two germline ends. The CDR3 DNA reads TGTGCCAGCAGCTTGGACTCCGGGACAAAAGAGAAAGCTTTCTTT. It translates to CASSLDSGTKEKAFF.

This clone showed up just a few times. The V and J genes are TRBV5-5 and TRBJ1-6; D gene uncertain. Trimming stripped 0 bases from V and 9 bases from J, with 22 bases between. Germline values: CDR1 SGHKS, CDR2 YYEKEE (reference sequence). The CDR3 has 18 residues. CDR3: CASSLEPAPGGEGSPLHF. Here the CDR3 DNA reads TGTGCCAGCAGCTTGGAGCCCGCTCCGGGCGGGGAGGGTTCACCCCTCCACTTT.

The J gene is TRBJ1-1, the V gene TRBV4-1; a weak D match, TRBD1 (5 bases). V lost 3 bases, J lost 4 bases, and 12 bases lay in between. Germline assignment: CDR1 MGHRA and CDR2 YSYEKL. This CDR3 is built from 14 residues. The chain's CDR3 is CASSQPARVTEAFF. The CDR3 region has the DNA TGCGCCAGCAGCCAGCCCGCCAGGGTCACTGAAGCTTTCTTT.

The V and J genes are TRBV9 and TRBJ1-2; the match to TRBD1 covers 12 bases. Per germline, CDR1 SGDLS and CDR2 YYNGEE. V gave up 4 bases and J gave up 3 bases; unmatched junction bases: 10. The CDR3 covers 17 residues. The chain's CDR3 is CASSTGQGALSYYGYTF. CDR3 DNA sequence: TGTGCCAGCAGCACGGGACAGGGGGCGCTCAGTTACTATGGCTACACCTTC. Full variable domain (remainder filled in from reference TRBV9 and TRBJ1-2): DSGVTQTPKHLITATGQRVTLRCSPRSGDLSVYWYQQSLDQGLQFLIQYYNGEERAKGNILERFSAQQFPDLHSELNLSSLELGDSALYFCASSTGQGALSYYGYTFGSGTRLTVV.

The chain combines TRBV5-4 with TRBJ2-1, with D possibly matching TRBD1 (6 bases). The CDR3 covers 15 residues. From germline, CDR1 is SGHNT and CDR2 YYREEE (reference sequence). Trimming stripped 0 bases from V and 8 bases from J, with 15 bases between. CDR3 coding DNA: TGTGCCAGCAGCTTGGGCCTTGGACAGATCTATGAGCAGTTCTTC. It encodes CASSLGLGQIYEQFF.

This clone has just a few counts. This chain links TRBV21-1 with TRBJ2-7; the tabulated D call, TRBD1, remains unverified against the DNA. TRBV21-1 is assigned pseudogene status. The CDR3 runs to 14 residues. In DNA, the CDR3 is TGTGCCAGCATCCCCGGGGACAGGGGGTCCGAGCAGTACTTC. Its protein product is CASIPGDRGSEQYF.

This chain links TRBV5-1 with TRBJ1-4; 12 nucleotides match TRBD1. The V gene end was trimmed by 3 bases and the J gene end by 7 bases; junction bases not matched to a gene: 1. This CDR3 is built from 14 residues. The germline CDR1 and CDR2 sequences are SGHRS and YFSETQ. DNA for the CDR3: TGCGCCAGCAGCTCGGGACAGGGGGCTGAAAAACTGTTTTTT. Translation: CASSSGQGAEKLFF.

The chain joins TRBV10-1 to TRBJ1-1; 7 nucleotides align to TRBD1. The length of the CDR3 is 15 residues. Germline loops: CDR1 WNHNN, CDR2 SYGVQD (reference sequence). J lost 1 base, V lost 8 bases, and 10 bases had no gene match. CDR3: CASFTGVRENTEAFF. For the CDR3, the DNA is TGCGCCAGCTTTACAGGGGTCCGAGAGAACACTGAAGCTTTCTTT.

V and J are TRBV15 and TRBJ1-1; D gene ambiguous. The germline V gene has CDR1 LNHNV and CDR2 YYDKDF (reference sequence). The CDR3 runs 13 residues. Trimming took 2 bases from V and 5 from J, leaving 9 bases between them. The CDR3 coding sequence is TGTGCCACCAGCAGACCAGGATGGACTGAAGCTTTCTTT. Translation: CATSRPGWTEAFF.